These 2 T cell receptor beta chains were all obtained from the same sample, sequenced in a study of control samples from healthy donors and cancer patients. Assay: immunoSEQ multiplex PCR; the TCRdb copy retains only in-frame clones and omits some. The sample records approximately 58,000 clones, more than 70% being singletons. The sample taken for sequencing was PBMCs. The source is a woman aged 60-75 years with lung cancer.

The rearrangement joins TRBV5-5 to TRBJ1-2, with D unresolved. CDR1 is SGHKS and CDR2 is YYEKEE in the germline V gene (reference sequence). The CDR3 consists of 15 residues. Trimming shortened V by 2 bases and J by 2 bases, and 13 bases separated the two germline ends. The CDR3 DNA is TGTGCCAGCAGCTTTGACGGAGACACCAACTATGGCTACACCTTC. Residues: CASSFDGDTNYGYTF.

This chain connects TRBV30 to TRBJ1-5, with a possible D match to TRBD1 (5 bases). The V gene's germline CDR1 is GTSNPN and CDR2 SVGIG (reference sequence). The V and J ends lost 0 bases and 3 bases respectively, with 12 bases between them. The CDR3 contains 15 residues. The CDR3 reads CAWSVRGRVNQPQHF. CDR3 bases: TGTGCCTGGAGTGTACGCGGCAGGGTCAATCAGCCCCAGCATTTT.